This is a list of T cell receptor beta chains from one sample in a study of blood T cell repertoires in COVID-19. The assay was immunoSEQ multiplex PCR, and TCRdb's table has in-frame clones only and misses some. The profile shows some 170,000 clones, roughly 87% of them singletons. Material: peripheral blood. The receptors were gathered from a woman aged 45-65 years with acute or convalescent COVID-19. Both conserved end residues are part of each CDR3.

TRBV15	CATSNHRGGYEQYF
TRBV18	CASSLRTEHYTGELFF
TRBV7-6	CASSLIGGTEAFF
TRBV4-2	CASSPWEGSETPLHF
TRBV7-2	CASSFPGTLNTEAFF
TRBV7-8	CASSSPGRGTGNQPQHF
TRBV30	CACRLRSNTEAFF
TRBV24-1	CATSETGISPLHF
TRBV7-9	CASSNLLGGETQYF
TRBV5-1	CASSLRSGRPYNEQFF
TRBV10-1	CASSLGTSGRDNEQFF
TRBV7-5	CVRSLAPEGYSGANVLTF
TRBV5-4	CASSSYSTNEKLFF
TRBV19	CASTFGWGDDTEAFF
TRBV18	CASSPTIDRGFDEAFF
TRBV6-2/TRBV6-3	CASSYSGTSGTDTQYF
TRBV10-1	CASKLLGHQPQHF
TRBV6-2/TRBV6-3	CASSSGHAGNYGYTF
TRBV7-2	CASSLVQGIANEKLFF
TRBV11-2	CASSQDSNQPQHF
TRBV5-1	CASSLGLSSYNEQFF
TRBV24-1	CATSDGGRGSTNEKLFF
TRBV15	CATSRRQPTNEKLFF
TRBV6-2/TRBV6-3	CASSYQWDRGNHEQFF
TRBV29-1	CSVGGSSYNEQFF
TRBV2	CASSLGSGVGELFF
TRBV6-5	CASSHIAGTGYGYTF
TRBV2	CASSPLGGAPGETQYF
TRBV27	CASRGAGAGDTQYF
TRBV5-1	CASSLESAGVYNEQFF
TRBV21-1	CASSKKRGDGDEQFF
TRBV3-1/TRBV3-2	CASSQDGDRVFGANVLTF
TRBV30	CAGEGLARDIQYF
TRBV19	CASSIGSGGRQETQYF
TRBV19	CASSINVGQSYNSPLHF
TRBV6-2/TRBV6-3	CASSYSPGVPEAFF
TRBV24-1	CATEEAGAGTGELFF
TRBV18	CASSPPGTYEQYF
TRBV7-2	CASRAGTGGEKLFF
TRBV9	CASSVGVAGGFGELFF
TRBV10-1	CARSYAGVPHCYEQYF
TRBV3-1/TRBV3-2	CASSQGTRNEQFF
TRBV25-1	CASSELGITGYTF
TRBV7-9	CASSHETANTEAFF